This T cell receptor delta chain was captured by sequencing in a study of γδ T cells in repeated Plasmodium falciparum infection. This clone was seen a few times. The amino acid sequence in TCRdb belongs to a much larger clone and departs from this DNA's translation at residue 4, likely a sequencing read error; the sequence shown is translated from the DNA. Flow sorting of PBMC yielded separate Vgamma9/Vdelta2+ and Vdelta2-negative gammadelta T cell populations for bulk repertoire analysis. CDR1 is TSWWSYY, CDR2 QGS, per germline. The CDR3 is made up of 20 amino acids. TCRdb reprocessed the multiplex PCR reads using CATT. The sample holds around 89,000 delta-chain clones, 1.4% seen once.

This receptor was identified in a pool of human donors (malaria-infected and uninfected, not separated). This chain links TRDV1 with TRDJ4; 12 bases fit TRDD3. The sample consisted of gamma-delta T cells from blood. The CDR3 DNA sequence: TGTGCTCTTGTGGAACTATCTTACCCCTGGGGGATACGTGATTCCAGACCCCTGATCTTT. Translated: CALVELSYPWGIRDSRPLIF.